This T cell receptor beta chain was profiled in a study of T cell clones after liver transplantation (dated by TCRdb to about 2019). As for the study more broadly: ITN030ST, the source of the samples, was a randomized trial that attempted immunosuppression withdrawal within 2 years of liver transplantation. Donor-reactive T cell clones were identified by TCRbeta sequencing after a pre-transplant mixed lymphocyte reaction and then tracked in post-transplant blood. As an antigen-independent comparator for donor-reactive sequences, third party-reactive TCRbeta sequences were also identified from pre-transplant MLRs. Of the eight recipients, a few were HCV-positive, while the remaining recipients had been transplanted for non-autoimmune, non-viral indications. Subjects received no induction therapy and standard immunosuppression until randomization at 12-24 months post-transplant. Tolerance was defined as complete immunosuppression withdrawal for at least one year with no rise in liver enzymes beyond twice the upper limit of normal. Blood samples were collected pre-transplant, then pre-randomization ahead of withdrawal, and finally post-randomization once withdrawal had either been completed or failed. The study cohort included 8 liver transplant recipients, of whom 3 were classified as tolerant and 5 as non-tolerant.

High-throughput TCRbeta CDR3 sequencing of frozen genomic DNA was performed by immunoSEQ, with PCR amplification, mapping, bias correction and internal controls included. Per the authors' processing: Productive rearrangements were retained, and unique TCRbeta sequences were defined by the CDR3 nucleotide sequence together with the V and J gene. For a sequence to be called donor-reactive, it needed a frequency of at least 0.01% and at least 5-fold expansion in CFSE-low cells compared with unstimulated pre-transplant cells. Per-subject minimum frequency thresholds, based on the lowest-template unstimulated sample, ensured at least 90% detection power. Jensen-Shannon divergence between the top 1000 TCRbeta sequences after and before transplant was used to measure repertoire turnover. Changes in detection of donor-reactive sequences were tested with two-sided Fisher's exact tests. In its TCRdb copy, this immuneACCESS table keeps in-frame sequences only and misses some clones. Where compared with another copy, unresolved V genes explain less than half of these, and the others have no known cause. V and J calls plus clone size are reproduced from that table; the DNA served to infer D and trimming. The sample has about 58,000 clones on record, less than 85% of them singletons. The ten largest make up about 2.6% of the sample.

Counted from cysteine to phenylalanine, this CDR3 has 16 amino acids. Only the CDR3 DNA is retained, 48 bases long and in frame from the first base. Unmatched junction bases come to 3, with V trimmed by 4 bases and J by 5 bases. Reading the germline V gene gives CDR1 SGHAT and CDR2 FQNNGV. Thawed unstimulated PBMCs were stained for CD3, CD4 and CD8 and FACS-sorted into CD3+CD4+ and CD3+CD8+ populations. All 8 studied subjects were randomized to withdrawal of immunosuppression. The Qiagen DNeasy Blood and Tissue Kit was used to isolate genomic DNA. Concerning this clone: Its antigen is not yet known. Base quality data are lacking; no much larger clone is found one base away.

The paper as a whole reports these results and caveats: In a couple of subjects, low numbers of available donor cells limited the measurable donor-reactive repertoire. Circulating donor-reactive CD4 TCRbeta sequences fell significantly post-transplant in 5 of 8 subjects, irrespective of tolerance or HCV status. Once repertoire turnover was taken into account, donor-reactive detection showed a significant reduction for CD4 in 7 of 8 subjects and for CD8 in 8 of 8. Because no allograft tissue specimens were available, donor-reactive T cells may have migrated into the graft instead of being deleted. Because of small, heterogeneous patient numbers and non-standardized post-transplant time points, the conclusions were only preliminary. Donor-reactive sequences decreased more than third party-reactive sequences, which suggests partial antigen-specific deletion that was not related to withdrawal success.

The sequencing used CD4+ T cells from blood, collected at the approximately 16-month timepoint. The sequence joins TRBV11-2 to TRBJ2-1; TRBD2 matches 15 bases in the middle. The TCR sequence derives from a human patient who received a liver transplant. Where a transplant has occurred, the graft donor may have supplied some of the T cells. The encoded CDR3 is CASSSGLAGGDNEQFF. Here is the DNA: TGTGCCAGCAGCTCTGGACTAGCGGGAGGGGACAATGAGCAGTTCTTC.